The sequence of this T cell receptor (beta chain) was determined in a study of beta chain features in type 1 diabetes. Notes on the study in general: Across all four CD4+ subsets, people with type 1 diabetes showed modestly shorter TCRB CDR3s.

The authors reverse transcribed all of the isolated RNA, so sequencing captured expressed TCRB transcripts. Naive, central memory and regulatory T cell samples came to a mean of roughly 4 million reads. Assay: immunoSEQ multiplex PCR; the TCRdb copy retains only in-frame clones and omits some. The table shows 680,000 or so clones, with roughly 12% occurring only once. Germline V gene lookup returns CDR1 SGHVS and CDR2 FNYEAQ. V lost 5 bases and J lost 2, with 12 bases in between. The CDR3 sequence is 14 residues long. Remarks on this clone: What it binds is unknown.

This chain links TRBV7-6 with TRBJ1-1; possible D gene TRBD1, 6 bases. The sample taken for sequencing was naive CD4+ T cells from blood. The sequence was obtained from a man aged 18 to 30 with type 1 diabetes. The CDR3 DNA sequence: TGTGCCAGCAGCCTGGAGGGGGACAACACTGAAGCTTTCTTT. It codes for CASSLEGDNTEAFF.